The present T cell receptor (beta chain) was sequenced within a study of lung T cells in sarcoidosis with Löfgren's syndrome. About the research overall: In sarcoidosis, CD4+ T cells accumulate in bronchoalveolar lavage fluid. The study's findings and limits: Shared TRAV12-1 and TRBV2 CDR3 motifs across Löfgren's syndrome patients reportedly suggested public CD4+ TCRs. The most expanded V genes in Löfgren's patients were reportedly TRAV12-1 and TRBV2.

TCRdb re-derived calls from the reads in MiXCR, one entry per CDR3 protein. There are some 21,000 distinct CDR3 sequences in the sample; roughly 21% occur only once, and 0.7% to 0.9% lies in the top ten. As to this clonotype: The antigen is undetermined.

With V trimmed by 3 bases and J by 2 bases, 7 bases remained unmatched. The CDR3 length is 16 residues. The germline gives CDR1 KGHSH, CDR2 LQKENI. Input material: CD4+ T cells from bronchoalveolar lavage. This chain links TRBV18 with TRBJ2-1, with 7 nucleotides matching TRBD1. This clonotype was obtained from a human donor with sarcoidosis (Löfgren's syndrome or another form), or a control subject (not recorded which). CDR3 residues: CASSPPQGRTYNEQFF. In DNA form, the CDR3 reads TGTGCCAGCTCACCTCCACAGGGGCGAACCTACAATGAGCAGTTCTTC.